Shown below are 28 T cell receptor beta chains from a single sample sequenced in a study of Ad26.COV2.S vaccination and SARS-CoV-2 variants. Stated treatment: roughly 18 received Ad26.COV2.S at low or high dose, single or two shots; 5 received placebo; per-sample allocation not given. Material that was analyzed had been drawn on day 63 after the first vaccine or placebo injection. Measured with immunoSEQ multiplex PCR; TCRdb has only the in-frame clones, and not every one. The sample holds under 250,000 clones, around 88% seen once. This specimen was peripheral blood, taken in a trial of Ad26.COV2.S vaccine versus placebo. The receptors derive from a person between 18 and 65 years old who received the Ad26.COV2.S COVID-19 vaccine or a placebo.

This chain connects TRBV3-1 (or the pseudogene TRBV3-2) to TRBJ1-6, with unresolved D. Germline CDR1 and CDR2: LGHDT and YNNKEL (reference sequence). The CDR3 length is 16 residues. The V and J ends lost 0 bases and 10 bases respectively, with 16 bases between them. The CDR3 spells CASSQDGLLNSSPLHF. CDR3 DNA: TGTGCCAGCAGCCAAGATGGCCTACTCAATAGCTCACCCCTCCACTTT.

The chain combines TRBV7-2 with TRBJ1-3; 8 bases are a match to TRBD1. The CDR3 has 14 residues. V lost 5 bases, J lost 3 bases, and 3 bases stayed unmatched. The germline CDR1 and CDR2 sequences are SGHTA and FQGNSA. CDR3 protein: CASSRGTGGNTIYF. The CDR3 bases are TGTGCCAGCAGCCGCGGGACAGGTGGAAACACCATATATTTT.

The V call is TRBV6-2 or TRBV6-3, the J call TRBJ1-1, with D possibly TRBD1 on 5 matching bases. This CDR3 is built from 14 residues. Between the trimmed V and J ends, which lost 4 bases and 1 base, there was a span of 10 bases. CDR1 is MNHEY, CDR2 SVGEGT, per germline. CDR3 loop: CASSWGRGNTEAFF. The CDR3 DNA follows: TGTGCCAGCAGTTGGGGAAGGGGGAACACTGAAGCTTTCTTT.

V and J are TRBV19 and TRBJ1-2; tentative D call: TRBD1 (5 bases). With 3 bases removed from V and 8 bases from J, the gap between germline ends came to 16 bases. In germline, CDR1 is LNHDA, CDR2 SQIVND (reference sequence). The CDR3 contains 14 residues. The CDR3 sequence: CASSIYVGGQGYTF. The CDR3 region has the DNA TGTGCCAGTAGTATTTACGTTGGGGGTCAGGGCTACACCTTC.

This chain links TRBV15 with TRBJ2-5, with a weak D call TRBD2 (5 bases). This CDR3 region has 13 residues. The germline gives CDR1 LNHNV, CDR2 YYDKDF (reference sequence). Trimming pared 5 bases from V and 7 bases from J, leaving 14 bases between. CDR3 loop: CATSARGSGTQYF. The CDR3 nucleotides are TGTGCCACCAGCGCTCGGGGTTCTGGGACCCAGTACTTC.

V usage is TRBV10-3 and J usage is TRBJ1-5, with TRBD1 as a possible D gene (5 bases). The V and J ends lost 4 bases and 5 bases respectively, with 9 bases between them. This CDR3 contains 13 residues. The germline gives CDR1 ENHRY, CDR2 SYGVKD. CDR3 region: CAISARDYQPQHF. CDR3 DNA: TGTGCCATCAGTGCCAGGGACTATCAGCCCCAGCATTTT.

The chain recombines TRBV7-2 with TRBJ1-2, with a weak D call TRBD1 (5 bases). The V gene lost 7 bases and the J gene lost 8 bases, with 17 bases spanning the gap. The CDR3 length is 13 residues. Germline CDR1 reads SGHTA; CDR2 reads FQGNSA. The CDR3 protein is CASTPLARAGYTF. The CDR3 DNA reads as TGTGCCAGCACACCACTCGCCAGGGCGGGCTACACCTTC.

The chain recombines TRBV7-9 with TRBJ1-5; D is unclear. Per germline, CDR1 SEHNR and CDR2 FQNEAQ (reference sequence). The CDR3 totals 15 residues. Trimming took 1 base from V and 0 from J, leaving 7 bases between them. The CDR3 coding sequence is TGTGCCAGCAGCTTAGACAGTTATAGCAATCAGCCCCAGCATTTT. Amino acid sequence: CASSLDSYSNQPQHF.

The gene calls are TRBV2 and TRBJ2-7; a possible D gene is TRBD1 (5 bases). The CDR3 is 14 amino acids. V gave up 2 bases and J gave up 3 bases, with 11 bases separating them. Germline CDR1 and CDR2: SNHLY and FYNNEI. The DNA for the CDR3 is TGTGCCAGCAGTGAACAAGGGGCGCTCTACGAGCAGTACGTC. It specifies CASSEQGALYEQYV.

This rearrangement joins TRBV9 to TRBJ2-7, with TRBD2 matching over 13 bases. The V gene end was trimmed by 9 bases and the J gene end by 1 base; junction bases not matched to a gene: 13. The germline gives CDR1 SGDLS, CDR2 YYNGEE. The CDR3 contains 17 residues. DNA for the CDR3: TGTGCCATTTGCGGGACTAGCGGGATAATAGGTTCCTACGAGCAGTACGTC. It codes for CAICGTSGIIGSYEQYV.

The J gene is TRBJ2-7, the V gene TRBV7-4, with 10 bases that match TRBD2. Per germline, CDR1 SGHVT and CDR2 SQSDAQ. V gave up 5 bases and J gave up 3 bases; unmatched junction bases: 1. The CDR3 is made up of 13 amino acids. The CDR3 region has the DNA TGTGCCAGCAGCCGGACTAGCGGCTACGAGCAGTACGTC. Its protein is CASSRTSGYEQYV.

The chain carries TRBV2 and TRBJ2-1; unclear D gene. CDR1 is SNHLY, CDR2 FYNNEI, per germline. The germline V and J ends were trimmed by 10 bases and 5 bases, with 18 bases remaining between them. The CDR3 runs 14 residues. In nucleotides, the CDR3 is TGTGCCATCCTGCTCGGGCGACAAGACAATGAGCAGTTCTTC. Its translation: CAILLGRQDNEQFF.

Written as DNA, the CDR3 is TGCGCCAGCAGCTTGGAGGCAGCAACTAATGAAAAACTGTTTTTT. The encoded protein is CASSLEAATNEKLFF. This chain uses TRBV5-1 with TRBJ1-4; D gene ambiguous. The V gene's germline CDR1 is SGHRS and CDR2 YFSETQ. This CDR3 has 15 amino acids. V dropped 0 bases and J dropped 0 bases, with 6 bases sitting between them.

A single count supports this clone. This rearrangement joins TRBV6-2 or TRBV6-3 to TRBJ2-1, with D uncertain. Looked up from germline, CDR1 is MNHEY and CDR2 is SVGEGT. The V end was cut by 0 bases, the J end by 6 bases, with 18 bases between. CDR3 length: 17 amino acids. The DNA for the CDR3 is TGTGCCAGCAGTTACTCGGGCAAACGAAAGATGGTCAATGAGCAGTTCTTC. This encodes CASSYSGKRKMVNEQFF.

Only one count was recorded for this clone. V gene TRBV11-2 combines with J gene TRBJ1-2; 7 bases align to TRBD1. The CDR3 sequence is 15 residues long. J was trimmed by 2 bases and V by 4 bases; bases with no gene match: 7. Germline CDR1 reads SGHAT; CDR2 reads FQNNGV. For the CDR3, the DNA is TGTGCCAGCAGCTCTCTGACAGGGCCGAACTATGGCTACACCTTC. Its protein product is CASSSLTGPNYGYTF.

This chain joins TRBV11-2 and TRBJ1-1, with D tentatively TRBD1 (6 bases). CDR1 is SGHAT and CDR2 is FQNNGV in the germline V gene. This CDR3 is built from 16 residues. With 1 base removed from V and 3 bases from J, the gap between germline ends came to 15 bases. In nucleotides, the CDR3 is TGTGCCAGCAGCTTAGCTCGGGGGGCGGTGGACACTGAAGCTTTCTTT. This translates into CASSLARGAVDTEAFF. Full variable domain (outside the CDR3, taken from reference TRBV11-2 and TRBJ1-1): EAGVAQSPRYKIIEKRQSVAFWCNPISGHATLYWYQQILGQGPKLLIQFQNNGVVDDSQLPKDRFSAERLKGVDSTLKIQPAKLEDSAVYLCASSLARGAVDTEAFFGQGTRLTVV.

This clone was seen a single time. The V call is TRBV6-5, the J call TRBJ1-3; tentative D call: TRBD1 (5 bases). Germline loops: CDR1 MNHEY, CDR2 SVGAGI. This CDR3 has 15 residues. Trimming took off 7 bases at V and 0 bases at J, with 13 bases between the two ends. CDR3 residues: CASMAGLVSGNTIYF. The DNA of the CDR3 is TGTGCCAGCATGGCAGGGCTAGTCTCTGGAAACACCATATATTTT.

The chain uses TRBV11-3 and TRBJ1-1; no firm D call. CDR1 is SGHNT and CDR2 is YENEEA in the germline V gene. The CDR3 contains 13 residues. V lost 0 bases and J lost 5, with 7 bases in between. The CDR3 reads CASSLESGTEAFF. The DNA for the CDR3 is TGTGCCAGCAGCTTAGAGTCTGGGACTGAAGCTTTCTTT.

The table lists this clone with a count of one. The chain employs TRBV7-7 and TRBJ2-7; D might be TRBD2 (5 bases). Trimming removed 3 bases from V and 2 bases from J, with 11 bases in between. Germline CDR1 reads SSHAT; CDR2 reads FNYEAQ (reference sequence). This CDR3 has 14 amino acids. The CDR3 coding sequence is TGTGCCAGCAGCTTTGGTGGACTTGCCTACGAGCAGTACGTC. Amino acid sequence: CASSFGGLAYEQYV.

The genes are TRBV6-1 and TRBJ2-5, with 8 positions matching TRBD1. This CDR3 comprises 16 residues. Germline loops: CDR1 MNHNS, CDR2 SASEGT. V shed 2 bases, J shed 3 bases, and the junction held 8 bases outside the gene matches. The CDR3 nucleotides read TGTGCCAGCAGTGAATTCGGGACAGGTGGAAAAGAGACCCAGTACTTC. Translation gives CASSEFGTGGKETQYF.

V usage is TRBV9 and J usage is TRBJ2-3; no clear D. Per germline, CDR1 SGDLS and CDR2 YYNGEE. The CDR3 length is 12 residues. Trimming removed 3 bases at V and 7 bases at J, with 9 bases between. This CDR3 is CASSALRNTQYF. The CDR3 nucleotides read TGTGCCAGCAGCGCCCTTAGGAATACGCAGTATTTT.

The V gene is TRBV6-6, the J gene TRBJ1-5; D not certain. V was cut by 2 bases and J by 2 bases, with 13 bases left in between. This CDR3 contains 16 residues. Germline V CDR1 and CDR2: MNHNY, SVGAGI (reference sequence). The CDR3 sequence is CASSYPGDGGNQPQHF. Written as DNA, the CDR3 is TGTGCCAGCAGTTACCCGGGCGATGGTGGCAATCAGCCCCAGCATTTT.

The CDR3 here is CASSKDIGDSPLHF. The CDR3 region has the DNA TGTGCCAGCTCGAAAGACATAGGGGATTCACCCCTCCACTTT. The genes are TRBV18 and TRBJ1-6, with D possibly matching TRBD1 (5 bases). Germline CDR1 is KGHSH and CDR2 is LQKENI. V dropped 6 bases and J dropped 8 bases, with 14 bases sitting between them. The CDR3 consists of 14 residues. Using reference TRBV18 and TRBJ1-6 for the parts outside the CDR3, the full variable domain is NAGVMQNPRHLVRRRGQEARLRCSPMKGHSHVYWYRQLPEEGLKFMVYLQKENIIDESGMPKERFSAEFPKEGPSILRIQQVVRGDSAAYFCASSKDIGDSPLHFGNGTRLTVT.

This clone was detected once. The genes are TRBV7-9 and TRBJ1-1; weak D call: TRBD1 (5 bases). V dropped 0 bases and J dropped 7 bases, with 15 bases sitting between them. Germline CDR1 and CDR2: SEHNR and FQNEAQ (reference sequence). The CDR3 spans 15 residues. The CDR3 DNA reads TGTGCCAGCAGCTTAGCGGCGTCCCGGACATATGAAGCTTTCTTT. Translation gives CASSLAASRTYEAFF.

This rearrangement joins TRBV7-8 to TRBJ2-1; D perhaps matches TRBD2 (6 bases). Germline values: CDR1 SGHVS, CDR2 FQNEAQ. The CDR3 length is 14 residues. Deletions cut 5 bases from V and 3 bases from J, with 11 bases between. The CDR3 reads CASSAGLLYNEQFF. The DNA of the CDR3 is TGTGCCAGCAGCGCGGGACTGCTCTACAATGAGCAGTTCTTC.

The rearrangement links TRBV7-9 to TRBJ2-7; 10 bases fit TRBD2. This CDR3 has 17 residues. V was pared by 5 bases and J by 2 bases, with 12 bases of the junction left unmatched. Germline CDR1 is SEHNR and CDR2 is FQNEAQ (reference sequence). The DNA of the CDR3 is TGTGCCAGCAGCCAACACCCTCTAGCGGGGGCAACCTACGAGCAGTACTTC. Translation gives CASSQHPLAGATYEQYF.

The gene calls are TRBV7-8 and TRBJ2-5, with D tentatively TRBD1 (6 bases). V lost 1 base and J lost 4, with 13 bases in between. Germline CDR1 and CDR2: SGHVS and FQNEAQ. This CDR3 is built from 15 residues. The CDR3 spells CASSLERGRGETQYF. CDR3 DNA: TGTGCCAGCAGCTTAGAGAGAGGCAGGGGAGAGACCCAGTACTTC.

The V call is TRBV18, the J call TRBJ1-3, with 10 bases matching TRBD1. After removal of 4 bases from V and 0 bases from J, the junction contained 3 bases not matched to a gene. Germline V gives CDR1 KGHSH, CDR2 LQKENI. This CDR3 has 16 residues. Here the CDR3 reads CASSQGQGDSGNTIYF. CDR3 DNA: TGTGCCAGCTCACAAGGACAGGGGGACTCTGGAAACACCATATATTTT.